A single sample gave rise to the 17 T cell receptor beta chains below, sequenced in a study of regulatory T cells in long-lasting Graves disease. Indicated time point: newly diagnosed GD, antithyroid drugs for less than 3 months. PBMC-extracted RNA yielded the TCR library. The authors built TCR beta libraries using iRepertoire HTBI primers and Arm-PCR of CDR3 regions. TCRdb re-called the multiplex PCR reads with MiXCR, one entry per CDR3 protein. Among hundreds of thousands of distinct CDR3 sequences listed, 16% were seen once. This same sample was also part of a study on T cells in Graves' hyperthyroidism and ophthalmopathy.

The sequences come from peripheral blood mononuclear cells (PBMCs), collected at new diagnosis, from a patient treated with antithyroid drugs. The receptors shown here come from a woman aged 35 to 59 with Graves disease.

The chain's CDR3 is CASSLQGGDTDTQYF. The CDR3 DNA follows: TGTGCCAGTAGTTTGCAGGGAGGTGACACAGATACGCAGTATTTT. The chain is built from TRBV19 and TRBJ2-3; perhaps TRBD2 as D (6 bases). V lost 5 bases to trimming and J lost 2 bases, with 14 bases between them. The CDR3 runs to 15 residues. Germline assignment: CDR1 LNHDA and CDR2 SQIVND (reference sequence). The variable domain in full, with the rest retrieved from reference TRBV19 and TRBJ2-3, is DGGITQSPKYLFRKEGQNVTLSCEQNLNHDAMYWYRQDPGQGLRLIYYSQIVNDFQKGDIAEGYSVSREKKESFPLTVTSAQKNPTAFYLCASSLQGGDTDTQYFGPGTRLTVL.

The chain uses TRBV6-1 and TRBJ2-3; 10 positions agree with TRBD2. The V and J ends lost 6 bases and 6 bases, in that order; junction bases with no gene match: 6. The CDR3 spans 14 residues. Germline loops: CDR1 MNHNS, CDR2 SASEGT. CDR3 sequence (DNA): TGTGCCAGCAGGCTACTAGCGGGGTATGATACGCAGTATTTT. The encoded protein is CASRLLAGYDTQYF.

This clonotype was seen a handful of times. V is TRBV19 and J is TRBJ2-2, with TRBD1 as a possible D gene (5 bases). The CDR3 covers 13 residues. V gave up 9 bases and J gave up 3 bases, with 11 bases separating them. Germline V lookup: CDR1 LNHDA, CDR2 SQIVND (reference sequence). The DNA for the CDR3 is TGTGCCAGCAGAAAGGGGTACACCGGGGAGCTGTTTTTT. Its protein product is CASRKGYTGELFF.

The chain uses TRBV20-1 and TRBJ1-1; D uncertain. Germline loops: CDR1 DFQATT, CDR2 SNEGSKA (reference sequence). CDR3 length: 13 residues. The V and J ends lost 3 bases and 1 base respectively, with 9 bases between them. The CDR3 here is CSARSTPNTEAFF. Written as DNA, the CDR3 is TGCAGTGCTAGGTCCACACCGAACACTGAAGCTTTCTTT.

Ten or more counts support this clonotype. The J gene is TRBJ1-1, the V gene TRBV20-1; D uncertain. This CDR3 is 12 amino acids long. The V and J ends lost 2 bases and 5 bases respectively, with 9 bases between them. In germline, CDR1 is DFQATT, CDR2 SNEGSKA (reference sequence). DNA of the CDR3: TGCAGTGCTAGACCAGGTGGGACTGAAGCTTTCTTT. Translating it yields CSARPGGTEAFF.

The chain recombines TRBV7-2 with TRBJ1-2, with D unclear. The CDR3 has 13 amino acids. The V end lost 5 bases, the J end lost 3 bases, and 10 bases lay between the germline ends. CDR1 is SGHTA and CDR2 is FQGNSA in the germline V gene. In DNA, the CDR3 is TGTGCCAGCAGCCCTGGGGTTTACTATGGCTACACCTTC. Translating it yields CASSPGVYYGYTF.

This clonotype was seen a few times. The CDR3 DNA is TGCGCCACAGGGGACAGGAGACTATATAGCAATCAGCCCCAGCATTTT. Its protein is CATGDRRLYSNQPQHF. The J gene is TRBJ1-5, the V gene TRBV5-1; 8 positions match TRBD1. V shed 9 bases and J 0 bases; nucleotides not matched to a gene: 11. The germline CDR1 and CDR2 sequences are SGHRS and YFSETQ. CDR3 size: 16 residues. Drawing the rest from reference TRBV5-1 and TRBJ1-5, the complete variable domain is KAGVTQTPRYLIKTRGQQVTLSCSPISGHRSVSWYQQTPGQGLQFLFEYFSETQRNKGNFPGRFSGRQFSNSRSEMNVSTLELGDSALYLCATGDRRLYSNQPQHFGDGTRLSIL.

This clonotype has at least ten counts. The genes are TRBV3-1 and TRBJ2-1; 7 bases match TRBD1. The CDR3 sequence is 18 residues long. Germline V gene lookup returns CDR1 LGHDT and CDR2 YNNKEL (reference sequence). V lost 3 bases, J lost 0 bases, and 11 bases stayed unmatched. CDR3 nucleotide sequence: TGTGCCAGCAGCCAGGCCCGGGACAGCCTTAGCTCCTACAATGAGCAGTTCTTC. Protein: CASSQARDSLSSYNEQFF.

This clonotype has only a few counts. The genes are TRBV7-9 and TRBJ1-2; D not resolved. CDR3 length equals 11 residues. Trimming shortened V by 1 base and J by 8 bases, and 5 bases separated the two germline ends. Germline values: CDR1 SEHNR, CDR2 FQNEAQ (reference sequence). CDR3 nucleotide sequence: TGTGCCAGCAGCTTAGGCCCCGGCTACACCTTC. Translation gives CASSLGPGYTF.

This chain links TRBV30 with TRBJ2-7, with D unresolved. Trimming took off 3 bases at V and 0 bases at J, with 6 bases between the two ends. The CDR3 contains 12 residues. Germline V lookup: CDR1 GTSNPN, CDR2 SVGIG (reference sequence). The CDR3 DNA reads TGTGCCTGGAGAATGGGCTCCTACGAGCAGTACTTC. Translation gives CAWRMGSYEQYF.

About this clonotype itself: A read error may be the cause here, since a much bigger clone is one base away. J is TRBJ1-3 and V is TRBV7-2; no firm D call. V was trimmed by 5 bases and J by 2 bases, leaving 10 bases between them. CDR3 length: 14 residues. The germline gives CDR1 SGHTA, CDR2 FQGNSA. CDR3 loop: CASSPTRTGNTIYF. The DNA for the CDR3 is TGTGCCAGCAGCCCTACACGAACTGGAAACACCATATATTTT.

This clonotype occurred many times. The V call is TRBV2, the J call TRBJ1-2; D gene ambiguous. The CDR3 is 12 residues long. Germline values: CDR1 SNHLY, CDR2 FYNNEI. The V and J ends lost 4 bases and 4 bases respectively, with 7 bases between them. The CDR3 spells CASSADVYGYTF. CDR3 DNA: TGTGCCAGCAGTGCCGACGTCTATGGCTACACCTTC.

Ten or more counts support this clonotype. The V call is TRBV7-2, the J call TRBJ1-5, with 10 positions matching TRBD1. This CDR3 has 14 residues. The germline CDR1 and CDR2 sequences are SGHTA and FQGNSA. V was clipped by 5 bases and J by 7 bases; unmatched bases: 5. CDR3 protein: CASSDRGLGQPQHF. The CDR3 DNA sequence: TGTGCCAGCAGCGACAGGGGGCTTGGGCAGCCCCAGCATTTT. The variable domain in full, with the rest retrieved from reference TRBV7-2 and TRBJ1-5, is GAGVSQSPSNKVTEKGKDVELRCDPISGHTALYWYRQSLGQGLEFLIYFQGNSAPDKSGLPSDRFSAERTGGSVSTLTIQRTQQEDSAVYLCASSDRGLGQPQHFGDGTRLSIL.

Many counts were recorded for this clonotype. The chain recombines TRBV2 with TRBJ1-1; D perhaps matches TRBD1 (6 bases). Looked up from germline, CDR1 is SNHLY and CDR2 is FYNNEI. CDR3 length equals 14 residues. Trimming took off 6 bases at V and 2 bases at J, with 13 bases between the two ends. CDR3 in DNA: TGTGCCAGCAGATTTGAACAGGGTAACACTGAAGCTTTCTTT. Translated, it gives CASRFEQGNTEAFF.

This clonotype was recorded a few times. V is TRBV7-9 and J is TRBJ1-4; D is perhaps TRBD1 (6 bases). CDR1 and CDR2 from the germline V gene are SEHNR and FQNEAQ (reference sequence). Trimming removed 5 bases at V and 4 bases at J, with 14 bases between. CDR3 length: 15 amino acids. CDR3 coding DNA: TGTGCCAGCAGCACTCCAGGGGTCCTTAATGAAAAACTGTTTTTT. Translated, it gives CASSTPGVLNEKLFF.

The CDR3 nucleotides read TGTGCCAGCAGCTTAAGGCTTCACACAGATACGCAGTATTTT. Residues: CASSLRLHTDTQYF. The chain recombines TRBV7-9 with TRBJ2-3; D uncertain. CDR1 is SEHNR and CDR2 is FQNEAQ in the germline V gene (reference sequence). This CDR3 is built from 14 residues. V dropped 2 bases and J dropped 2 bases, with 8 bases sitting between them.

In this sample, this clonotype turned up a few times. The genes are TRBV20-1 and TRBJ2-5, with 12 nucleotides matching TRBD2. Trimming cost V 5 bases and J 4 bases; bases outside gene matches: 2. The germline gives CDR1 DFQATT, CDR2 SNEGSKA (reference sequence). This CDR3 has 13 residues. In DNA form, the CDR3 reads TGCAGTGCTCCACTAGCGGGGGGAGAGACCCAGTACTTC. It is translated as CSAPLAGGETQYF.